A single sample gave rise to the 13 T cell receptor beta chains below, sequenced in a study of T cells in Graves' hyperthyroidism and ophthalmopathy. It was RNA transcripts that yielded the amplified TCR beta CDR3 regions. HTBI primers drove first-round RT-PCR of the TCR CDR3. TCRdb independently ran MiXCR on the multiplex PCR reads; one entry per CDR3 protein. The table includes about 680,000 distinct CDR3 sequences, 35% detected once. Sequenced: blood. The receptors come from a woman between 35 and 50 years old with Graves' hyperthyroidism.

In this sample, this clonotype turned up once. This may arise from a read error, as a much more abundant clone is one base away. The CDR3 does not close with the conserved phenylalanine or tryptophan, likely indicating a read error. The chain uses TRBV19 and TRBJ1-1; D is uncertain. From germline, CDR1 is LNHDA and CDR2 SQIVND (reference sequence). The germline V and J ends were trimmed by 3 bases and 5 bases, with 13 bases remaining between them. This CDR3 has 14 amino acids. For the CDR3, the DNA is TGTGCCAGTAGTATCAACGGAGGTAGTACTGAAGCTTTCCTT. Translated, it gives CASSINGGSTEAFL.

This clonotype was seen ten or more times. The V gene is TRBV2, the J gene TRBJ1-2; 8 nucleotides align to TRBD1. Per the germline V gene, CDR1 is SNHLY and CDR2 is FYNNEI. The V and J ends lost 6 bases and 4 bases, in that order; junction bases with no gene match: 10. The CDR3 has 15 amino acids. CDR3 loop: CASSQSTGAFYGYTF. The CDR3 region has the DNA TGTGCCAGCAGCCAATCGACAGGGGCCTTCTATGGCTACACCTTC.

The rearrangement links TRBV25-1 to TRBJ1-6, with 9 bases aligning to TRBD1. The CDR3 sequence is 14 residues long. With V trimmed by 6 bases and J by 8 bases, 5 bases remained unmatched. From germline, CDR1 is MGHDK and CDR2 SYGVNS. The CDR3 loop is CASRIGQGYSPLHF. As DNA, the CDR3 is TGTGCCAGCAGGATAGGACAGGGGTATTCACCCCTCCACTTT.

This rearrangement joins TRBV5-8 to TRBJ1-5; D ambiguous. Germline CDR1 SGHTS, CDR2 YDEGEE. The ends were cut back, 0 bases at V and 9 bases at J, with 4 bases in the middle. The CDR3 consists of 11 residues. CDR3 DNA: TGTGCCAGCAGCTTGGAGTCGCCCCAGCATTTT. Protein sequence: CASSLESPQHF. Variable domain in full (rest from reference TRBV5-8 and TRBJ1-5): EAGVTQSPTHLIKTRGQQATLRCSPISGHTSVYWYQQALGLGLQFLLWYDEGEERNRGNFPPRFSGRQFPNYSSELNVNALELEDSALYLCASSLESPQHFGDGTRLSIL.

This chain joins TRBV7-3 and TRBJ2-7; 7 bases line up with TRBD1. V lost 2 bases, J lost 1 base, and 5 bases stayed unmatched. The length of the CDR3 is 15 residues. The germline V gene has CDR1 SGHTA and CDR2 FQGTGA. The CDR3 region is CASSLGTATSYEQYF. The DNA for the CDR3 is TGTGCCAGCAGCTTAGGGACAGCCACTTCCTACGAGCAGTACTTC.

V and J are TRBV10-3 and TRBJ1-2; D remains unclear. CDR1 and CDR2 from the germline V gene are ENHRY and SYGVKD. V dropped 5 bases and J dropped 5 bases, with 9 bases sitting between them. CDR3 length equals 12 residues. The CDR3: CAISPGGYGYTF. The CDR3 DNA is TGTGCCATCAGTCCGGGCGGATATGGCTACACCTTC.

This clonotype was detected once. The chain joins TRBV10-3 to TRBJ2-2, with D perhaps TRBD2 (5 bases). This CDR3 has 10 residues. CDR1 is ENHRY and CDR2 is SYGVKD in the germline V gene. The V end was cut by 10 bases, the J end by 7 bases, with 7 bases between. The CDR3 DNA reads as TGTGCCACTGGGAGCGGGGAGCTGTTTTTT. As protein: CATGSGELFF.

This rearrangement joins TRBV28 to TRBJ2-7, with D hard to call. Germline V gene sequence: CDR1 MDHEN, CDR2 SYDVKM. This CDR3 comprises 12 residues. V lost 7 bases and J lost 2, with 9 bases in between. CDR3 in amino acids: CASNGLTYEQYF. CDR3 coding DNA: TGTGCCAGCAACGGGTTAACCTACGAGCAGTACTTC.

This clonotype appeared many times. The J gene is TRBJ1-2, the V gene TRBV6-5, with D unresolved. CDR1 is MNHEY and CDR2 is SVGAGI in the germline V gene. V lost 6 bases, J lost 5 bases, and 13 bases lay in between. The CDR3 spans 13 residues. CDR3 protein: CASRFDRGYGYTF. In DNA form, the CDR3 reads TGTGCCAGCAGGTTCGATCGAGGGTATGGCTACACCTTC.

This clonotype was detected many times. The chain joins TRBV20-1 to TRBJ2-5, with TRBD2 matching over 12 bases. J gave up 4 bases and V 4 bases, and 10 bases lay outside the gene matches. Germline V gives CDR1 DFQATT, CDR2 SNEGSKA (reference sequence). The CDR3 sequence is 16 residues long. As DNA, the CDR3 is TGCAGTGCTAAGGGGGCTAGCGGGGGGGTGCGAGAGACCCAGTACTTC. It is translated as CSAKGASGGVRETQYF.

Ten or more counts support this clonotype. The J gene is TRBJ2-7, the V gene TRBV2; 7 bases line up with TRBD2. Germline trimming cut 6 bases from V and 4 bases from J; bases unmatched to any gene: 9. This CDR3 is 14 amino acids long. Germline V gives CDR1 SNHLY, CDR2 FYNNEI. CDR3 residues: CASRAREAVYEQYF. CDR3 coding DNA: TGTGCCAGCAGGGCTCGGGAGGCCGTTTACGAGCAGTACTTC.

A word on this clonotype: A much bigger clone sits one base away, suggesting this may be a read error. This rearrangement joins TRBV7-9 to TRBJ1-4, with a tentative D call TRBD1 (6 bases). The germline V gene encodes CDR1 SEHNR and CDR2 FQNEAQ (reference sequence). CDR3 length equals 13 residues. The V end was cut by 5 bases, the J end by 12 bases, with 16 bases between. The CDR3 sequence is CASSPQLAGELFF. The DNA of the CDR3 is TGTGCCAGCAGCCCCCAGCTGGCAGGGGAACTGTTTTTT.

The chain joins TRBV20-1 to TRBJ1-2, with D perhaps TRBD1 (6 bases). V was clipped by 0 bases and J by 4 bases, with 21 bases between them. Germline CDR1 DFQATT, CDR2 SNEGSKA (reference sequence). This CDR3 has 17 residues. The CDR3: CSARDPRGRGTSYGYTF. The CDR3 DNA reads as TGCAGTGCTAGAGATCCAAGGGGGAGGGGGACCTCCTATGGCTACACCTTC.